This is a list of T cell receptor beta chains from one sample in a study of T cell responses to AZD1222 COVID-19 vaccine. Repertoires were generated with immunoSEQ multiplex PCR, while TCRdb's copy carries only in-frame clones and drops some. The sample holds 89,000 or so clones, around 86% seen once. This specimen consisted of peripheral blood, obtained on day 0 of AZD1222 vaccination. Receptor source: an adult in good health. Both conserved end residues are part of each CDR3. Fields, in order: clone size, J gene, D gene, V gene, CDR3 length, CDR3 protein, CDR3 DNA. D genes are given only for firm matches. The size field is filled for only some rows; it gives once, few, many or a size class.

NA	TRBJ1-1	NA	TRBV15	13	CATTPGMNTEAFF	TGTGCCACCACACCTGGGATGAACACTGAAGCTTTCTTT
NA	TRBJ2-3	NA	TRBV4-3	16	CASSQNSAGPTDTQYF	TGCGCCAGCAGCCAGAACTCAGCGGGCCCCACAGATACGCAGTATTTT
NA	TRBJ2-7	TRBD1	TRBV5-6	14	CASSRDRGGYEQYF	TGTGCCAGCAGCCGGGACAGGGGAGGCTACGAGCAGTACTTC
NA	TRBJ1-1	NA	TRBV19	13	CASSRGTSAEAFF	TGTGCCAGTAGTCGAGGGACATCAGCTGAAGCTTTCTTT
once	TRBJ2-3	NA	TRBV14	14	CASSQDFGTDTQYF	TGTGCCAGCAGCCAAGATTTTGGGACAGATACGCAGTATTTT
NA	TRBJ2-7	TRBD1	TRBV5-1	15	CASSRGTVNPYEQYF	TGCGCCAGCAGCCGAGGGACAGTAAATCCCTACGAGCAGTACTTC
NA	TRBJ2-1	NA	TRBV27	12	CASMHPPYEQFF	TGTGCCAGCATGCACCCCCCTTATGAGCAGTTCTTC
few	TRBJ1-3	TRBD1	TRBV6-5	15	CASSSTGGGGNTIYF	TGTGCCAGCAGTTCGACAGGGGGGGGTGGAAACACCATATATTTT
NA	TRBJ1-2	TRBD1	TRBV28	15	CASSPRDRGDYGYTF	TGTGCCAGCAGTCCTAGGGACAGGGGGGACTATGGCTACACCTTC
NA	TRBJ2-7	NA	TRBV9	13	CASSVAGLHEQYF	TGTGCCAGCAGCGTAGCAGGGTTACACGAGCAGTACTTC
NA	TRBJ2-7	TRBD1	TRBV5-5	14	CASSPGGFGGEQYF	TGTGCCAGCAGTCCAGGGGGCTTTGGGGGCGAGCAGTACTTC
NA	TRBJ2-1	TRBD2	TRBV5-1	17	CASSIAGTSGRRDEQFF	TGCGCCAGCAGCATAGCCGGGACTAGCGGGAGACGCGATGAGCAGTTCTTC
NA	TRBJ2-5	NA	TRBV19	15	CASSIRDNLGETQYF	TGTGCCAGTAGTATTCGGGACAACCTAGGGGAGACCCAGTACTTC
once	TRBJ2-7	NA	TRBV9	13	CASSVEGFHEQYF	TGTGCCAGCAGCGTAGAAGGGTTCCACGAGCAGTACTTC
NA	TRBJ1-6	NA	TRBV14	14	CASSLAGGNSPLHF	TGTGCCAGCAGCCTGGCAGGCGGTAATTCACCCCTCCACTTT
few	TRBJ2-7	NA	TRBV7-8	17	CASSPRATSYRTYEQYF	TGTGCCAGCAGCCCCCGAGCCACTAGCTACCGAACCTACGAGCAGTACTTC
NA	TRBJ2-7	NA	TRBV29-1	14	CSSLGGERANEQYF	TGCAGCTCCCTGGGAGGCGAAAGGGCAAACGAGCAGTACTTC
few	TRBJ2-7	NA	TRBV6-5	12	CASSPVQFEQYF	TGTGCCAGCAGCCCCGTCCAGTTCGAGCAGTACTTC
NA	TRBJ2-1	TRBD2	TRBV7-9	14	CASSGTSGNDEQFF	TGTGCCAGCAGCGGGACTAGCGGGAACGATGAGCAGTTCTTC
NA	TRBJ2-1	NA	TRBV15	15	CATSLRGLPYNEQFF	TGTGCCACGAGCTTAAGGGGGTTGCCCTACAATGAGCAGTTCTTC
NA	TRBJ2-6	NA	TRBV27	16	CASSFGRSSGANVLTF	TGTGCCAGCAGCTTTGGGCGGAGCTCTGGGGCCAACGTCCTGACTTTC
NA	TRBJ2-1	TRBD2	TRBV4-3	14	CASSQDLAGNKQFF	TGCGCCAGCAGCCAAGATCTAGCGGGTAATAAGCAGTTCTTC
few	TRBJ2-1	NA	TRBV12-3/TRBV12-4	13	CASSLAEGDEQFF	TGTGCCAGCAGTTTAGCGGAAGGGGATGAGCAGTTCTTC
NA	TRBJ2-7	NA	TRBV28	12	CASSFGSNEQYF	TGTGCCAGCAGTTTCGGTTCTAACGAGCAGTACTTC
NA	TRBJ1-1	TRBD1	TRBV7-9	15	CASSARQGVNTEAFF	TGTGCCAGCAGCGCACGACAGGGGGTGAACACTGAAGCTTTCTTT
NA	TRBJ2-7	NA	TRBV7-9	18	CASSSLELRGDRWYEQYF	TGTGCCAGCAGCTCACTAGAGCTTCGGGGGGACAGGTGGTACGAGCAGTACTTC
NA	TRBJ2-7	TRBD2	TRBV28	14	CASGGTSGTYEQYF	TGTGCCAGCGGGGGGACTAGTGGTACCTACGAGCAGTACTTC
few	TRBJ2-1	TRBD2	TRBV19	18	CASTRRQRGRFPNNEQFF	TGTGCCAGTACCCGCCGGCAGCGCGGGAGGTTCCCTAACAATGAGCAGTTCTTC
NA	TRBJ1-3	NA	TRBV6-4	12	CASKGSGNTIYF	TGTGCCAGCAAAGGGTCTGGAAACACCATATATTTT
NA	TRBJ2-5	NA	TRBV7-2	13	CASSIRPEETQYF	TGTGCCAGCAGCATCCGGCCCGAAGAGACCCAGTACTTC
NA	TRBJ2-5	TRBD2	TRBV24-1	14	CATSGLAGGETQYF	TGTGCCACCAGTGGACTAGCGGGAGGAGAGACCCAGTACTTC
NA	TRBJ2-7	TRBD1	TRBV24-1	16	CATSDVQGARSYEQYF	TGTGCCACCAGTGATGTCCAGGGGGCCAGGTCCTACGAGCAGTACTTC
NA	TRBJ1-6	NA	TRBV7-9	12	CASSLNASPLHF	TGTGCCAGCAGCTTAAACGCGTCACCCCTCCACTTT
NA	TRBJ2-2	NA	TRBV28	18	CASSYPLGHPKNTGELFF	TGTGCCAGCAGTTACCCGCTAGGACACCCTAAGAACACCGGGGAGCTGTTTTTT
NA	TRBJ1-2	TRBD1	TRBV28	12	CASSPGGYGYTF	TGTGCCAGCAGTCCAGGGGGCTATGGCTACACCTTC
NA	TRBJ2-3	NA	TRBV5-4	18	CASSSPVEGLAGGDTQYF	TGTGCCAGCAGCTCTCCCGTAGAAGGCCTGGCCGGGGGAGATACGCAGTATTTT
NA	TRBJ2-3	NA	TRBV5-1	16	CASSLGGSTSTDTQYF	TGCGCCAGCAGCTTGGGCGGTTCCACTAGCACAGATACGCAGTATTTT
NA	TRBJ1-5	TRBD1	TRBV5-1	20	CASSLLRETGAPSSNQPQHF	TGCGCCAGCAGCTTGCTAAGGGAGACAGGGGCACCTTCTTCAAATCAGCCCCAGCATTTT
NA	TRBJ2-2	NA	TRBV7-3	14	CASSFDHRGGELFF	TGTGCCAGCAGCTTTGACCATAGAGGCGGGGAGCTGTTTTTT
NA	TRBJ2-3	TRBD2	TRBV7-9	14	CASSPRPGGDTQYF	TGTGCCAGCAGCCCCCGTCCGGGAGGAGATACGCAGTATTTT